This T cell receptor beta chain was retrieved from a study of blood T cell repertoires in COVID-19. Across the study: Acute and convalescent COVID-19 specimens originated in the United States, Italy and Spain. PBMCs, B-cell-depleted T cells, or T cells were the source of the cDNA or gDNA that made up the material.

TCRdb's table, derived via immunoSEQ multiplex PCR, lists solely in-frame clones and lacks some. The sample shows tens of thousands of clones, roughly 87% of them seen only once. This clone was recorded a few times. Per germline, CDR1 SGHDT and CDR2 YYEEEE. V was shortened by 2 bases and J by 8 bases, with 16 bases between the two germline ends. This CDR3 is built from 14 residues. Material for sequencing was peripheral blood. The TCR sequence derives from a woman aged 55 to 70 with acute or convalescent COVID-19. The rearrangement joins TRBV5-6 to TRBJ1-2; unclear D gene. The CDR3 sequence: CASSFFPSARGYTF. Written as DNA, the CDR3 is TGTGCCAGCAGCTTTTTCCCCAGCGCGAGGGGCTACACCTTC.